This TCR beta chain was sequenced in a study of T cell changes during pregnancy in multiple sclerosis. The trim removed 1 base at V and 1 base at J, leaving 4 bases unmatched. This CDR3 is 16 amino acids long. CDR1 and CDR2 (germline): LGHNT, FRNRAP. Clones were sequenced by immunoSEQ multiplex PCR, and TCRdb holds only the in-frame ones, with some missing. The sample includes just over 30,000 clones, approximately 88% seen only once; the top ten take 8% to 10%. V usage is TRBV12-5 and J usage is TRBJ2-5; 9 nucleotides line up with TRBD1. This TCR was recovered from a female donor with multiple sclerosis, enrolled in a pregnancy study. Specimen: CD8+ T cells from peripheral blood mononuclear cells, collected in the first trimester of pregnancy. The CDR3 nucleotides read TGTGCTAGTGGTTTGGATCGGACAGGGGTCCAAGAGACCCAGTACTTC. Protein: CASGLDRTGVQETQYF.